The T cell receptor (beta chain) under discussion was sequenced for a study of cytomegalovirus exposure and HLA in healthy donors. General study results and limits: Cytomegalovirus status was reportedly diagnosed by the classifier with high sensitivity and specificity.

About this clone itself: Its matching antigen is unknown.

Researchers ran the PCR with 60 Vbeta and 13 Jbeta primers. Profiled with immunoSEQ multiplex PCR; TCRdb holds only in-frame clones, not every one. The profile shows about 180,000 clones, around 80% of them singletons. Germline CDR1 and CDR2: MDHEN and SYDVKM. V was pared by 3 bases and J by 0 bases, with 9 bases between. CDR3 size: 15 residues. The chain combines TRBV28 with TRBJ2-1; weak D call: TRBD2 (5 bases). The source is a woman between 50 and 59 years old in good health and CMV-seropositive. Sequenced input: PBMCs. Here the CDR3 DNA reads TGTGCCAGCAGTTTTTCTGGGAGCTCCTACAATGAGCAGTTCTTC. It translates to CASSFSGSSYNEQFF.